The clone carrying this T cell receptor beta chain has just one count. The antigen is undetermined. V lost 0 bases to trimming and J lost 7 bases, with 9 bases between them. The CDR3 consists of 14 residues. Germline values: CDR1 LGHNA, CDR2 YSLEER. The data stem from a study of shared clonotypes between healthy human individuals. Study overall: Each donor contributed plates that comprised three CD4 naive, three CD4 memory, two CD8 naive and one CD8 memory. Whole-study findings and limits: An effect of sequencing depth on clonotype sharing among donors was expected. Shared clonotypes: approximately 5.3% naive CD4, about 3.3% naive CD8, over 2% memory CD4, approximately 0.41% memory CD8.

Terminally differentiated effector memory CD45RA+ cells were left out of the naive CD8 fraction, which was CD45RO-negative and positively selected for CCR7. Original methodology: Owing to the provision of junction-only sequences devoid of quality scores by immunoSEQ, filtering differed. Assay: immunoSEQ multiplex PCR; the TCRdb copy retains only in-frame clones and omits some. V and J calls plus clone size are reproduced from that table; the DNA served to infer D and trimming. The repertoire holds about 1.9 million clones, with around 93% as singletons. Sequencing was carried out using naive CD8+ T cells from PBMCs. The receptor's source is a man aged 18 to 29 in good health. Some clones in this sample may be carry-over from other donors' samples. The rearrangement links TRBV4-3 to TRBJ1-4; D uncertain. DNA of the CDR3: TGCGCCAGCAGCCAAGATCGGTTGGGTGAAAAACTGTTTTTT. The encoded protein is CASSQDRLGEKLFF.